This passage covers 19 T cell receptor beta chains from one sample sequenced in a study of lymphopenia after photon versus proton radiotherapy. Clones were read by immunoSEQ multiplex PCR, and TCRdb kept only the in-frame ones, dropping some. The table records approximately 150,000 clones, 88% of them present only once. The sample here was peripheral blood, taken from a patient treated with photon-based radiotherapy. Every receptor here comes from a man aged 45-65 years with gastric cancer.

The rearrangement joins TRBV19 to TRBJ2-5, with a tentative D call TRBD1 (6 bases). CDR1 and CDR2 from the germline V gene are LNHDA and SQIVND (reference sequence). The CDR3 loop spans 13 amino acids. Trimming cost V 1 base and J 5 bases, with 8 bases left between them. DNA of the CDR3: TGTGCCAGTAGTATAGGGGGGCGGGAGACCCAGTACTTC. Translating gives CASSIGGRETQYF.

The chain recombines TRBV6-5 with TRBJ2-7; D perhaps matches TRBD1 (5 bases). The CDR3 covers 13 residues. The V and J ends lost 3 bases and 6 bases respectively, with 12 bases between them. Germline V gene data show CDR1 as MNHEY and CDR2 as SVGAGI. The CDR3 loop is CASSYSRGREQYF. As DNA, the CDR3 is TGTGCCAGCAGTTATTCAAGGGGCCGCGAGCAGTACTTC.

This chain links TRBV6-6 with TRBJ1-2; TRBD1 might be the D (5 bases). V was cut by 5 bases and J by 3 bases, with 10 bases left in between. From germline, CDR1 is MNHNY and CDR2 SVGAGI (reference sequence). CDR3 length: 13 residues. The CDR3 reads CASSQGGDYGYTF. CDR3 sequence (DNA): TGTGCCAGCAGTCAGGGAGGCGACTATGGCTACACCTTC.

J is TRBJ2-1 and V is TRBV28; D gene ambiguous. The CDR3 is 14 residues long. V lost 8 bases and J lost 1, with 12 bases in between. Germline V gene sequence: CDR1 MDHEN, CDR2 SYDVKM. CDR3 sequence reads: CASALWGSYNEQFF. The CDR3 coding sequence is TGTGCCAGCGCCCTATGGGGTTCCTACAATGAGCAGTTCTTC.

The gene calls are TRBV4-3 and TRBJ1-4; D perhaps matches TRBD1 (6 bases). V lost 4 bases to trimming and J lost 7 bases, with 7 bases between them. This CDR3 has 12 amino acids. CDR1 and CDR2 (germline): LGHNA, YSLEER. CDR3 sequence: CASSLRGEKLFF. The CDR3 nucleotides are TGCGCCAGCAGCCTCAGGGGTGAAAAACTGTTTTTT.

This clone has more than one count but fewer than ten. This rearrangement joins TRBV9 to TRBJ2-1; 12 bases agree with TRBD2. V was pared by 0 bases and J by 7 bases, with 5 bases of the junction left unmatched. The CDR3 runs 16 residues. CDR1 is SGDLS and CDR2 is YYNGEE in the germline V gene. The CDR3 DNA is TGTGCCAGCAGCGTAGTGACTAGCGGGAGTGTAAATGAGCAGTTCTTC. Its protein product is CASSVVTSGSVNEQFF. The variable domain in full, with the rest retrieved from reference TRBV9 and TRBJ2-1, is DSGVTQTPKHLITATGQRVTLRCSPRSGDLSVYWYQQSLDQGLQFLIQYYNGEERAKGNILERFSAQQFPDLHSELNLSSLELGDSALYFCASSVVTSGSVNEQFFGPGTRLTVL.

The chain couples TRBV5-1 to TRBJ2-7; D possibly uses TRBD1 or TRBD2 (5 bases each). The CDR3 covers 15 residues. V gave up 4 bases and J gave up 2 bases, with 16 bases separating them. CDR1 SGHRS and CDR2 YFSETQ come from the germline V gene. The CDR3 DNA follows: TGCGCCAGCAGCCCGGGACGCACAAGTACCTACGAGCAGTACTTC. This translates into CASSPGRTSTYEQYF.

The genes are TRBV6-5 and TRBJ2-7; D is unclear. Trimming cost V 0 bases and J 0 bases, with 9 bases left between them. The germline V gene encodes CDR1 MNHEY and CDR2 SVGAGI. The CDR3 consists of 15 residues. CDR3 nucleotide sequence: TGTGCCAGCAGTTACTCGAGGCTCGCCTCCTACGAGCAGTACTTC. This translates into CASSYSRLASYEQYF.

The rearrangement links TRBV9 to TRBJ1-2; D unresolved. Trimming stripped 4 bases from V and 8 bases from J, with 18 bases between. The length of the CDR3 is 14 residues. Germline V CDR1 and CDR2: SGDLS, YYNGEE. For the CDR3, the DNA is TGTGCCAGCAGCTCACCATCTAGAGGTAGCGGCTACACCTTC. It is translated as CASSSPSRGSGYTF.

The rearrangement uses TRBV18 and TRBJ2-7; possible D gene TRBD1, 5 bases. Germline values: CDR1 KGHSH, CDR2 LQKENI. Between the trimmed V and J ends, which lost 2 bases and 3 bases, there was a span of 14 bases. The CDR3 totals 15 residues. The chain's CDR3 is CASSPSPGSFYEQYF. CDR3 sequence (DNA): TGTGCCAGCTCACCATCGCCAGGGTCCTTCTACGAGCAGTACTTC.

This chain links TRBV4-3 with TRBJ1-1; unclear D gene. Germline lookup yields CDR1 LGHNA and CDR2 YSLEER. The CDR3 covers 13 residues. V dropped 0 bases and J dropped 3 bases, with 5 bases sitting between them. The CDR3 loop reads CASSQDKDTEAFF. In DNA, the CDR3 is TGCGCCAGCAGCCAAGATAAAGACACTGAAGCTTTCTTT.

This clone was counted between two and nine times. The CDR3 bases are TGTGCCAGCAGCTTAGAAAGGAAGGCACTGGCGGGAGGTGGGGATACGCAGTATTTT. Residues: CASSLERKALAGGGDTQYF. The V call is TRBV7-2, the J call TRBJ2-3, with TRBD2 matching over 8 bases. The CDR3 extends over 19 amino acids. The germline V gene encodes CDR1 SGHTA and CDR2 FQGNSA. Germline trimming cut 1 base from V and 6 bases from J; bases unmatched to any gene: 18.

This clone was seen once. This rearrangement joins TRBV5-4 to TRBJ2-5; weak D call: TRBD2 (5 bases). Germline assignment: CDR1 SGHNT and CDR2 YYREEE (reference sequence). The CDR3 consists of 14 residues. Trimming cost V 6 bases and J 1 base, with 13 bases left between them. CDR3 protein: CASTSPRGQETQYF. Here the CDR3 DNA reads TGTGCCAGCACCTCGCCCCGGGGCCAAGAGACCCAGTACTTC.

The chain combines TRBV6-5 with TRBJ1-1; tentative D call: TRBD1 (6 bases). Germline V gives CDR1 MNHEY, CDR2 SVGAGI. V lost 6 bases and J 10 bases, leaving 21 bases between the germline ends. CDR3 length: 14 amino acids. As DNA, the CDR3 is TGTGCCAGCAGGAAGGGACGGGGGCGCGGGGGAGCTTTCTTT. This translates into CASRKGRGRGGAFF.

V is TRBV9 and J is TRBJ1-3, with D unclear. Trimming took 0 bases from V and 0 from J, leaving 7 bases between them. The germline gives CDR1 SGDLS, CDR2 YYNGEE. The CDR3 is 15 residues long. The chain's CDR3 is CASSVGQGSGNTIYF. For the CDR3, the DNA is TGTGCCAGCAGCGTAGGTCAAGGCTCTGGAAACACCATATATTTT.

The chain links TRBV7-3 to TRBJ1-2; TRBD1 matches 10 bases. The CDR3 extends over 13 amino acids. V lost 6 bases and J lost 6; bases outside the gene matches: 4. CDR1 SGHTA and CDR2 FQGTGA come from the germline V gene. In nucleotides, the CDR3 is TGTGCCAGCAGTTTCGGGACAGGGGATGGCTACACCTTC. It codes for CASSFGTGDGYTF.

The rearrangement links TRBV19 to TRBJ2-7; TRBD2 is a possible D gene (6 bases). This CDR3 has 15 residues. Germline V gene data show CDR1 as LNHDA and CDR2 as SQIVND (reference sequence). The ends were cut back, 5 bases at V and 2 bases at J, with 16 bases in the middle. CDR3 nucleotides: TGTGCCAGTAGTCCCCGGGAGTTTTCCGCCTACGAGCAGTACTTC. Translation gives CASSPREFSAYEQYF.

V gene TRBV27 combines with J gene TRBJ2-7; 8 bases are a match to TRBD1. This CDR3 comprises 15 residues. V gave up 6 bases and J gave up 0 bases; unmatched junction bases: 7. Germline V lookup: CDR1 MNHEY, CDR2 SMNVEV (reference sequence). CDR3 loop: CASRRTGPNSYEQYF. The CDR3 coding sequence is TGTGCCAGCAGGCGGACAGGGCCTAACTCCTACGAGCAGTACTTC.

The genes are TRBV12-2 and TRBJ1-2. TRBV12-2 is noted as a pseudogene. The CDR3 loop spans 15 amino acids. CDR3 in DNA: TGTGCAAGTCGCCCCTCGCCGGGGAGTGACTATGGCTACACCTTC. Amino acids: CASRPSPGSDYGYTF.